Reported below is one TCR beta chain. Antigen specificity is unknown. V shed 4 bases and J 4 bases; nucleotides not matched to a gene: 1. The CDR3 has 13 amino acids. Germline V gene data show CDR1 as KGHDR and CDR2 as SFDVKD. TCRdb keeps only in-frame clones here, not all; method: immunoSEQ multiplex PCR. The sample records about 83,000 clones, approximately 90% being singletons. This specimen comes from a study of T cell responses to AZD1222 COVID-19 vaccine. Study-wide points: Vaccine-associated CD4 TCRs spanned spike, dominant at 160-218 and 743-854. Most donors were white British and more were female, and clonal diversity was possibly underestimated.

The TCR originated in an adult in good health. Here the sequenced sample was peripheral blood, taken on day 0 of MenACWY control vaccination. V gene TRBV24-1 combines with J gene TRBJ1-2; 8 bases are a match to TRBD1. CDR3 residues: CATSDGTGYGYTF. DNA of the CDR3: TGTGCCACCAGTGACGGGACAGGCTATGGCTACACCTTC.